Listed here is a single TCR beta chain. Its antigen is unidentified. This sample is drawn from a study of T cells expressing NK-cell markers. Study overall: Underlying the TCR beta repertoires were sorted CD3+CD56+NKG2C+, CD3+CD56+NKG2C- and CD3+CD56-NKG2C+ T cells.

TCRdb reprocessed the 5' RACE reads and stores each CDR3 protein as one record, lacking DNA. Recorded for this sample: tens of thousands of distinct CDR3 sequences. Findings and limits, study-wide: Whether the expanded NKG2C+ T cell clones recognized HCMV remained unclear. Dominant NKG2C+ clonotypes in five or six donors made up about 1.0-8% of CD8+ T cells.

The sequence was collected from a woman aged 18 to 75 in good health. Sample: blood T cells: a sorted CD56 or NKG2C T cell subset, CD4+ or CD8+ T cells, or bulk PBMC T cells (not recorded which).

The CDR3 spells CASSFGTGGNSPLHF. This sequence joins TRBV28 and TRBJ1-6; there is no DNA to check the TCRdb D call of TRBD1. Germline V CDR1 and CDR2: MDHEN, SYDVKM. The CDR3 is made up of 15 amino acids.